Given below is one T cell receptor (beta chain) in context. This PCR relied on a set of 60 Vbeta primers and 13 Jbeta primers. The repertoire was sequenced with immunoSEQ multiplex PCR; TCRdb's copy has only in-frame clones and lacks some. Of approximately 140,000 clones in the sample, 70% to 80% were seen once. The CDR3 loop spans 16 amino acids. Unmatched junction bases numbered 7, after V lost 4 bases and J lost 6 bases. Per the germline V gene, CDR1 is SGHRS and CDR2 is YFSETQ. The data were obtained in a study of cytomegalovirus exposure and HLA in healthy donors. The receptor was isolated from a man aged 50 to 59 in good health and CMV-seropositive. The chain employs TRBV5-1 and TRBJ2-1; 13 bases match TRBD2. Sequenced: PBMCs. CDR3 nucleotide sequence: TGCGCCAGCAGCCCAGGACTAGCGGGAGAGGTCAATGAGCAGTTCTTC. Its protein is CASSPGLAGEVNEQFF. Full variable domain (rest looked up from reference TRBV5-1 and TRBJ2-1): KAGVTQTPRYLIKTRGQQVTLSCSPISGHRSVSWYQQTPGQGLQFLFEYFSETQRNKGNFPGRFSGRQFSNSRSEMNVSTLELGDSALYLCASSPGLAGEVNEQFFGPGTRLTVL.